The 10 T cell receptor beta chains reported below all come from one sample, sequenced in a study of spatial heterogeneity in lung cancer. Time point specified: blood at routine non-recurrence follow-up after resection. TCRdb reprocessed the 5' RACE reads via MiXCR and lists one record per CDR3 protein. The table has 35,000 to 55,000 distinct CDR3 sequences, 22% seen once. Sequences were derived from PBMCs, sampled at follow-up. Receptors originate from a female donor with early-stage non-small cell lung cancer.

The chain joins TRBV12-3 or TRBV12-4 to TRBJ2-5, with a possible D match to TRBD1 (5 bases). The CDR3 has 15 amino acids. V was trimmed by 3 bases and J by 1 base, leaving 12 bases between them. CDR3 region: CASSFGALIQETQYF. As DNA, the CDR3 is TGTGCCAGCAGTTTTGGGGCGCTAATCCAAGAGACCCAGTACTTC.

The V gene is TRBV7-9, the J gene TRBJ1-1; unclear D gene. Between the trimmed V and J ends, which lost 1 base and 4 bases, there was a span of 10 bases. Germline-derived CDR1 and CDR2 are SEHNR and FQNEAQ (reference sequence). The CDR3 sequence is 14 residues long. The CDR3 loop reads CASSLDPQSTEAFF. The CDR3 coding sequence is TGTGCCAGCAGCTTAGACCCCCAGAGCACTGAAGCTTTCTTT. Based on the CDR3 plus reference TRBV7-9 and TRBJ1-1, the full variable domain is DTGVSQNPRHKITKRGQNVTFRCDPISEHNRLYWYRQTLGQGPEFLTYFQNEAQLEKSRLLSDRFSAERPKGSFSTLEIQRTEQGDSAMYLCASSLDPQSTEAFFGQGTRLTVV.

This clonotype was seen at least ten times. The chain combines TRBV18 with TRBJ2-3; TRBD1 aligns across 7 bases. This CDR3 is 14 amino acids long. CDR1 is KGHSH, CDR2 LQKENI, per germline. V was clipped by 0 bases and J by 6 bases; unmatched bases: 3. The DNA of the CDR3 is TGTGCCAGCTCACCACCTGGACAGGCCGATACGCAGTATTTT. This translates into CASSPPGQADTQYF.

The genes are TRBV20-1 and TRBJ2-7; D perhaps matches TRBD1 (6 bases). The germline V gene encodes CDR1 DFQATT and CDR2 SNEGSKA (reference sequence). V lost 3 bases and J 6 bases, leaving 15 bases between the germline ends. The CDR3 is 13 residues long. CDR3 DNA sequence: TGCAGTGCTAGCGGACCGACAGGCGGCGAGCAGTACTTC. Translated, it gives CSASGPTGGEQYF.

Ten or more counts support this clonotype. The chain recombines TRBV10-3 with TRBJ2-1, with D tentatively TRBD2 (5 bases). The CDR3 is 13 amino acids. Germline CDR1 and CDR2: ENHRY and SYGVKD. Trimming left V 0 bases short and J 7 bases short, with 7 bases between. The CDR3 loop reads CAISESRDNEQFF. The CDR3 DNA is TGTGCCATCAGTGAGTCGAGGGATAATGAGCAGTTCTTC.

This clonotype was counted ten times or more. The rearrangement uses TRBV7-3 and TRBJ2-5, with D possibly matching TRBD1 (5 bases). The CDR3 covers 15 residues. The germline CDR1 and CDR2 sequences are SGHTA and FQGTGA. V was shortened by 1 base and J by 1 base, with 10 bases between the two germline ends. The CDR3 bases are TGTGCCAGCAGCTTAATGGGTCAGGGCCAAGAGACCCAGTACTTC. Translation gives CASSLMGQGQETQYF.

This clonotype was seen ten or more times. V usage is TRBV2 and J usage is TRBJ1-2, with D perhaps matching TRBD1 (5 bases). The CDR3 is 13 residues long. V dropped 4 bases and J dropped 7 bases, with 13 bases sitting between them. Germline CDR1 reads SNHLY; CDR2 reads FYNNEI. Written as DNA, the CDR3 is TGTGCCAGCAGTGTGGCAGGGTCCACTGGCTACACCTTC. This gives the protein CASSVAGSTGYTF.

The chain has TRBV5-1 and TRBJ2-1, with D perhaps TRBD1 or TRBD2 (5 bases each). Trimming stripped 2 bases from V and 0 bases from J, with 15 bases between. Germline loops: CDR1 SGHRS, CDR2 YFSETQ. The CDR3 extends over 17 amino acids. DNA of the CDR3: TGCGCCAGCAGCTTCCGGGACCCCCTCGGCTCCTACAATGAGCAGTTCTTC. Amino acids: CASSFRDPLGSYNEQFF.

The chain employs TRBV20-1 and TRBJ2-7; 11 bases align to TRBD1. CDR1 is DFQATT and CDR2 is SNEGSKA in the germline V gene (reference sequence). The length of the CDR3 is 15 residues. The ends lost 3 bases at V and 3 bases at J; junction bases unmatched: 7. The CDR3 DNA reads TGCAGTGCTAGGGTCCCGGGACAGGGGGTCTACGAGCAGTACTTC. Residues: CSARVPGQGVYEQYF.

Ten or more counts support this clonotype. This chain connects TRBV3-1 to TRBJ1-1; 7 nucleotides match TRBD1. Germline V gene data show CDR1 as LGHDT and CDR2 as YNNKEL (reference sequence). Germline trimming cut 5 bases from V and 5 bases from J; bases unmatched to any gene: 8. The CDR3 loop spans 14 amino acids. The CDR3 DNA reads as TGTGCCAGCAGCTTTCACAGGGGCGGGACTGAAGCTTTCTTT. Translated: CASSFHRGGTEAFF.